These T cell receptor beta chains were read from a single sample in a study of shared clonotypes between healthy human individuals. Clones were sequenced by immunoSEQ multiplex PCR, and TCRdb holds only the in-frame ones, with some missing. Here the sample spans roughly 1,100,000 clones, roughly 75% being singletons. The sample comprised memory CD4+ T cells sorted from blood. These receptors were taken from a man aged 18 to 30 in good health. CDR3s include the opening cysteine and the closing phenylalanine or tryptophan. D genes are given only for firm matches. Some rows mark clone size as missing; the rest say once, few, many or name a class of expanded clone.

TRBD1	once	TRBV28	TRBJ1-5	TGTGCCAGCAGTTTACTGATCGACAGGGGAGCAGGCCAGCCCCAGCATTTT	CASSLLIDRGAGQPQHF
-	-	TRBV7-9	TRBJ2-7	TGTGCCAGCAGCCGCAAGGACAACTACGAGCAGTACTTC	CASSRKDNYEQYF
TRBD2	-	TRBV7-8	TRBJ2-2	TGTGCCAGCAGTTCCTTCCTCCGATCTTTCGCTAGCGGGACGGGAACCGGGGAGCTGTTTTTT	CASSSFLRSFASGTGTGELFF
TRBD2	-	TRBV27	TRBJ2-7	TGTGCCAGCAGTCCCCAACGCGAGGCAGATCGGGGGGGGGAGCAGTACTTC	CASSPQREADRGGEQYF
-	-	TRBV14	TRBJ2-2	TGTGCCAGCAGCCTCCGGACTACATCAAACACCGGGGAGCTGTTTTTT	CASSLRTTSNTGELFF
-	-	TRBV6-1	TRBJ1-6	TGTGCCAGCAGTCAAGAATTATCCTTTTATAATTCACCCCTCCACTTT	CASSQELSFYNSPLHF
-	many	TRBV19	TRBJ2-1	TGTGCCAGTAGTATAGACGGCGGAGGGCTCTACAATGAGCAGTTCTTC	CASSIDGGGLYNEQFF
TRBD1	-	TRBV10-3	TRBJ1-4	TGTGCCACCGGGACAGAAAATAATGAAAAACTGTTTTTT	CATGTENNEKLFF
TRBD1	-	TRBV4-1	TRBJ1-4	TGCGCCAGCAGCCAAGATGGGAGGGGGCCGAATGAAAAACTGTTTTTT	CASSQDGRGPNEKLFF
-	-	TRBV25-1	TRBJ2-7	TGTGCCAGCGGCGCGTGGCAGGGCTACGAGCAGTACTTC	CASGAWQGYEQYF
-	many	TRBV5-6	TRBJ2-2	TGTGCCAGCAGCTTGGGCCGCACCGGGGAGCTGTTTTTT	CASSLGRTGELFF
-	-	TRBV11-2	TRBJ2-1	TGTGCCAGCAGTAGGGGGGGGACCTCTCTCAATGAGCAGTTCTTC	CASSRGGTSLNEQFF
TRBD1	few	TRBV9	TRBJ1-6	TGTGCCAGCAGCGACGGGACAGGGGGGAATTCACCCCTCCACTTT	CASSDGTGGNSPLHF
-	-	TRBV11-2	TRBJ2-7	TGTGCCAGCAGCTTACGTGTTGGTCTGGGGAATAGAGAGCAGTACTTC	CASSLRVGLGNREQYF
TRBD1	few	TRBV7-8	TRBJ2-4	TGTGCCAGCAGCTCCAGGGGGGACAGGCCTCCGGGAAGGGTCAAAAACATTCAGTACTTC	CASSSRGDRPPGRVKNIQYF
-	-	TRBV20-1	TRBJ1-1	TGCAGTCCCGCAAGGAACACTGAAGCTTTCTTT	CSPARNTEAFF
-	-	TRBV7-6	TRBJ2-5	TGTGCCAGCAGTTTTGGCGGGGAGACCCAGTACTTC	CASSFGGETQYF
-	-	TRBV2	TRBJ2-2	TGTGCCAGCAGTGTGATAAACACCGGGGAGCTGTTTTTT	CASSVINTGELFF
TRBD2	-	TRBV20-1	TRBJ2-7	TGCACTGCCGGGGGGGCCGGAGAGCAGTACTTC	CTAGGAGEQYF
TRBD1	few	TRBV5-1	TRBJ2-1	TGCGCCAGCAGCACAGGGGGCGAGCAGTTCTTC	CASSTGGEQFF
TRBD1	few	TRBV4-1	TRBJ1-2	TGCGCCAGCAGCCTACAGATACAGGGGTCGTATGGCTACACCTTC	CASSLQIQGSYGYTF
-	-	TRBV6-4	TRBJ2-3	TGTGCCAGCAGTCTCCTCGAGGGAGATACGCAGTATTTT	CASSLLEGDTQYF
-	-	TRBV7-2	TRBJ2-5	TGTGCCAGCAGCCGGGACCTCCGAGAGACCCAGTACTTC	CASSRDLRETQYF
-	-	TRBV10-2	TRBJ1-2	TGCGCCAGCAGTGAAGGCGGGAACTATGGCTACACCTTC	CASSEGGNYGYTF
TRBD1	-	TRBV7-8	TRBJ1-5	TGTGCCAGCAGCTCGGGACAGCCCAATCAGCCCCAGCATTTT	CASSSGQPNQPQHF
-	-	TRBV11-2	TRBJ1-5	TGCGCCAGCAGCTTAGGCAGCAATCAGCCCCAGCATTTT	CASSLGSNQPQHF
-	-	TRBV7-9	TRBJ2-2	TGTGCCAGCAGCCTCGGGACGGACACCGGGGAGCTGTTTTTT	CASSLGTDTGELFF
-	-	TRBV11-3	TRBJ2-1	TGTGCCAGCAGCTTAGGAGGGCCCGCCGCCTACAATGAGCAGTTCTTC	CASSLGGPAAYNEQFF
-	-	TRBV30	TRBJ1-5	TGTGCCTGGAGTGGTCGATCAGGGAATCAGCCCCAGCATTTT	CAWSGRSGNQPQHF
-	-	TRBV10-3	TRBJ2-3	TGTGCCATCAGTGAGTCATCAGATACGCAGTATTTT	CAISESSDTQYF
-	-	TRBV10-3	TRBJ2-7	TGTGCCACCAGGACGGATACCTACGAGCAGTACTTC	CATRTDTYEQYF